This record covers a single TCR beta chain. This sample was taken from a study of blood T cell repertoires in COVID-19. The wider study: In each case, the material was cDNA or gDNA derived from T cells, B-cell-depleted T cells, or PBMCs.

Profiled with immunoSEQ multiplex PCR; TCRdb holds only in-frame clones, not every one. The data show about 51,000 clones, just over 85% seen once. The germline V gene has CDR1 SNHLY and CDR2 FYNNEI. CDR3 length: 12 amino acids. The V and J ends lost 7 bases and 6 bases respectively, with 10 bases between them. The specimen sequenced was peripheral blood. This TCR was sampled from a man older than 75 with active COVID-19. The V and J genes are TRBV2 and TRBJ1-5; no clear D gene. The CDR3 reads CASTPGSQPQHF. DNA of the CDR3: TGTGCCAGCACCCCGGGGAGTCAGCCCCAGCATTTT.